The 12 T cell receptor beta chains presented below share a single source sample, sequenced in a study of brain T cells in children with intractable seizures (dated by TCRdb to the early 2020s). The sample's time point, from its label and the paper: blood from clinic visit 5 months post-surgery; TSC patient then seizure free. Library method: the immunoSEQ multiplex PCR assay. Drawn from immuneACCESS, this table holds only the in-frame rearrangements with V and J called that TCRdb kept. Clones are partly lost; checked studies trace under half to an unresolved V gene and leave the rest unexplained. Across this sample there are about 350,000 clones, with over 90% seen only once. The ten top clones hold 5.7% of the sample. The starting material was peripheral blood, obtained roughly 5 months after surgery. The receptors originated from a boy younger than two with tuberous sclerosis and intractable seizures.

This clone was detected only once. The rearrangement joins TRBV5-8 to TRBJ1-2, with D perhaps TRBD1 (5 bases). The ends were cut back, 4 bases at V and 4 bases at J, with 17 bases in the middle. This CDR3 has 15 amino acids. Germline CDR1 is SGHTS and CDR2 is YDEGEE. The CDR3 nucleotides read TGTGCCAGCAGCCTCTACCGGGGGGGGAGCTATGGCTACACCTTC. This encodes CASSLYRGGSYGYTF.

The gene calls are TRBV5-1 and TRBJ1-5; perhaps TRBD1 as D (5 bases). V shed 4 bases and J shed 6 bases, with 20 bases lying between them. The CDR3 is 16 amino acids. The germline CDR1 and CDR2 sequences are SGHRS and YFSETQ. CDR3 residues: CASSPGWGVDTQPQHF. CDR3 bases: TGCGCCAGCAGCCCCGGATGGGGGGTTGACACTCAGCCCCAGCATTTT.

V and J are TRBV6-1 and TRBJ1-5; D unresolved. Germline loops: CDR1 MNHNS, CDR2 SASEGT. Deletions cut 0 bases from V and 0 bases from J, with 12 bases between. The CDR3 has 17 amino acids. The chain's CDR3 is CASSEALGVYSNQPQHF. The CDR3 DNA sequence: TGTGCCAGCAGTGAAGCGCTCGGGGTATATAGCAATCAGCCCCAGCATTTT.

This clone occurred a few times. In DNA, the CDR3 is TGTGCCACCAGCAGACTAAAGGTCGAAGTGAATTCACCCCTCCACTTT. It encodes CATSRLKVEVNSPLHF. The chain has TRBV15 and TRBJ1-6; the D is unclear. Trimming left V 2 bases short and J 7 bases short, with 15 bases between. Germline V gene data show CDR1 as LNHNV and CDR2 as YYDKDF (reference sequence). The CDR3 spans 16 residues.

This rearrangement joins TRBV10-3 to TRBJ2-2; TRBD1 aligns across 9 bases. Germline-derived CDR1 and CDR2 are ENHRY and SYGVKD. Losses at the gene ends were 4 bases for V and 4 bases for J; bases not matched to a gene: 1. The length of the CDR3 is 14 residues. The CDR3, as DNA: TGTGCCATCAGTGTGGGACAGGGCACCGGGGAGCTGTTTTTT. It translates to CAISVGQGTGELFF.

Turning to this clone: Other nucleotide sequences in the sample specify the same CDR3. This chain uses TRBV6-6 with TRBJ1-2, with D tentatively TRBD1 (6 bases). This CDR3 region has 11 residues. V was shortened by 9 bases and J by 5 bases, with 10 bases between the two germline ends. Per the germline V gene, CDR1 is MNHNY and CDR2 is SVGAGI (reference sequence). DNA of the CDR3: TGTGCCAGTCGGACAGTATATGGCTACACCTTC. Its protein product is CASRTVYGYTF.

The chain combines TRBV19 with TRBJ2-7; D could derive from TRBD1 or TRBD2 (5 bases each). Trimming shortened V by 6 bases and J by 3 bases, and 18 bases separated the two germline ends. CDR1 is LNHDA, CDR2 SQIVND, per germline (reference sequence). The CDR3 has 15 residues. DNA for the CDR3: TGTGCCAGTAGCTCGGTGAAGGGACCTTACTACGAGCAGTACTTC. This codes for CASSSVKGPYYEQYF.

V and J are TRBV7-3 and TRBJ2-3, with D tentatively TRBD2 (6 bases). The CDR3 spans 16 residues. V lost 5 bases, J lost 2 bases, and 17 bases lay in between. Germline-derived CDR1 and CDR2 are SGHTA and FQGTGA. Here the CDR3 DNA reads TGTGCCAGCAGCCTCAATGGCGGGGTGAACACAGATACGCAGTATTTT. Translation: CASSLNGGVNTDTQYF.

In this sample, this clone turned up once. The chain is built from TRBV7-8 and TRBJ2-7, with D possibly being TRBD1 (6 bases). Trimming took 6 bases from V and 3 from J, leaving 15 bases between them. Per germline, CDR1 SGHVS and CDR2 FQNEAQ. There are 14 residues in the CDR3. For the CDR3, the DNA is TGTGCCAGCAGTTTTACGGACAGCTACTACGAGCAGTACTTC. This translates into CASSFTDSYYEQYF.

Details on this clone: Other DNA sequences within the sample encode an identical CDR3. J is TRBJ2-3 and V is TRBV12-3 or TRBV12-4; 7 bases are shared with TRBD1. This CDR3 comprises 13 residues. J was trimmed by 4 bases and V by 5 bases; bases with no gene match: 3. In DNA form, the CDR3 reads TGTGCCAGCAGTCGGGACAGCTCAGATACGCAGTATTTT. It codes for CASSRDSSDTQYF.

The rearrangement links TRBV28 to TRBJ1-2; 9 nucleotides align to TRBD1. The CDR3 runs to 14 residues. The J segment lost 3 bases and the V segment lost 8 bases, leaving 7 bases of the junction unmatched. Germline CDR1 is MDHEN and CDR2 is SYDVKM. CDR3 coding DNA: TGTGCCAGCTACGGGGGGACAGGGCACTATGGCTACACCTTC. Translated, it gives CASYGGTGHYGYTF.

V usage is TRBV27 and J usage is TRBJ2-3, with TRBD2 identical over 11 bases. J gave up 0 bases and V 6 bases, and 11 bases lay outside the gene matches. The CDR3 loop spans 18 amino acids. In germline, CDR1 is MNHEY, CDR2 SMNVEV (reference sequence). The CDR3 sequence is CASRSTSGSPSSTDTQYF. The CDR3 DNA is TGTGCCAGCAGATCAACTAGCGGGAGCCCCTCTAGCACAGATACGCAGTATTTT.